These 13 T cell receptor beta chains originate from one sample sequenced in a study of response to subunit inactivated influenza vaccine. TCRdb redid the calling of the RT-PCR reads with MiXCR, one entry per CDR3 protein. The sample has 500,000 to 700,000 distinct CDR3 sequences, roughly 25% seen once; the top ten hold roughly 2.8%. This sample also belongs to another study, concerning T cells expressing NK-cell markers. Per that study: The TCR beta cDNA came from 5'RACE template switching with UMIs.

This specimen was CD4+ T cells sorted from PBMCs, taken 11 to 12 days after vaccination. The receptor set was obtained from a man aged 50-60 years who received an inactivated influenza vaccine.

This clonotype was counted only a few times. The rearrangement links TRBV5-1 to TRBJ2-3, with 7 positions matching TRBD2. CDR1 is SGHRS and CDR2 is YFSETQ in the germline V gene. The CDR3 length is 15 residues. V lost 1 base, J lost 6 bases, and 8 bases stayed unmatched. This chain's CDR3 is CASSLTGLGQDTQYF. The DNA for the CDR3 is TGCGCCAGCAGCTTGACAGGACTAGGCCAGGATACGCAGTATTTT.

This clonotype was observed at least ten times. This rearrangement joins TRBV5-6 to TRBJ2-2; possibly TRBD1 or TRBD2 for D (6 bases each). The ends were cut back, 6 bases at V and 5 bases at J, with 14 bases in the middle. CDR3 length: 14 amino acids. Germline V gene sequence: CDR1 SGHDT, CDR2 YYEEEE. The CDR3: CASTGAGRTGELFF. In DNA, the CDR3 is TGTGCCAGCACAGGGGCGGGACGAACCGGGGAGCTGTTTTTT.

This clonotype showed up just a few times. This chain joins TRBV6-1 and TRBJ1-4; possible D gene TRBD1, 6 bases. The CDR3 is 14 residues long. The ends were cut back, 5 bases at V and 5 bases at J, with 12 bases in the middle. Per germline, CDR1 MNHNS and CDR2 SASEGT. The CDR3 bases are TGTGCCAGCAGTCCCGGGACAAAAAATGAAAAACTGTTTTTT. It yields the protein CASSPGTKNEKLFF.

This clonotype was counted only a few times. V gene TRBV28 combines with J gene TRBJ2-3, with 15 bases that match TRBD2. The germline gives CDR1 MDHEN, CDR2 SYDVKM. The CDR3 runs to 17 residues. Unmatched junction bases numbered 4, after V lost 6 bases and J lost 0 bases. The CDR3 spells CASRGTSGRSSTDTQYF. CDR3 coding DNA: TGTGCCAGCAGGGGGACTAGCGGGAGGTCTAGCACAGATACGCAGTATTTT.

This clonotype has more than one count but fewer than ten. The chain is built from TRBV28 and TRBJ2-1, with 8 bases fitting TRBD2. The V segment lost 4 bases and the J segment 4 bases; nucleotides outside the gene matches: 9. Looked up from germline, CDR1 is MDHEN and CDR2 is SYDVKM. This CDR3 spans 16 amino acids. CDR3 DNA sequence: TGTGCCAGCAGTTCTTTTAGCGGGAACTCTTACAATGAGCAGTTCTTC. It yields the protein CASSSFSGNSYNEQFF. Using reference TRBV28 and TRBJ2-1 for the parts outside the CDR3, the full variable domain is DVKVTQSSRYLVKRTGEKVFLECVQDMDHENMFWYRQDPGLGLRLIYFSYDVKMKEKGDIPEGYSVSREKKERFSLILESASTNQTSMYLCASSSFSGNSYNEQFFGPGTRLTVL.

This clonotype was seen many times. The V and J genes are TRBV5-6 and TRBJ2-1; 9 positions agree with TRBD2. Trimming at V came to 1 base and at J to 2 bases, leaving 1 base not matched to a gene. This CDR3 is 15 amino acids long. Per the germline V gene, CDR1 is SGHDT and CDR2 is YYEEEE. Written as DNA, the CDR3 is TGTGCCAGCAGCTTGCCTAGCGGGGCCTACAATGAGCAGTTCTTC. Residues: CASSLPSGAYNEQFF.

This clonotype was counted once. The rearrangement joins TRBV15 to TRBJ2-5; unclear D gene. CDR1 is LNHNV, CDR2 YYDKDF, per germline (reference sequence). V was pared by 3 bases and J by 1 base, with 15 bases between. CDR3 length: 16 residues. The CDR3 loop reads CATSSLSPVLQETQYF. The CDR3 region has the DNA TGTGCCACCAGCAGCCTCTCCCCGGTCCTCCAAGAGACCCAGTACTTC. Full variable domain (outside the CDR3, taken from reference TRBV15 and TRBJ2-5): DAMVIQNPRYQVTQFGKPVTLSCSQTLNHNVMYWYQQKSSQAPKLLFHYYDKDFNNEADTPDNFQSRRPNTSFCFLDIRSPGLGDTAMYLCATSSLSPVLQETQYFGPGTRLLVL.

This clonotype was seen a few times. The chain is built from TRBV7-2 and TRBJ1-5, with a weak D call TRBD1 (5 bases). The V and J ends lost 4 bases and 2 bases respectively, with 12 bases between them. CDR3 size: 15 residues. The germline gives CDR1 SGHTA, CDR2 FQGNSA. The chain's CDR3 is CASSSDIGRNQPQHF. The CDR3 nucleotides are TGTGCCAGCAGCTCGGACATAGGGCGCAATCAGCCCCAGCATTTT.

V and J are TRBV6-1 and TRBJ1-1, with 8 bases identical to TRBD1. Per germline, CDR1 MNHNS and CDR2 SASEGT. The CDR3 contains 15 residues. The V gene end was trimmed by 7 bases and the J gene end by 0 bases; junction bases not matched to a gene: 7. CDR3 residues: CASNPGGLVNTEAFF. For the CDR3, the DNA is TGTGCCAGCAACCCAGGGGGCTTGGTGAACACTGAAGCTTTCTTT.

This clonotype was recorded many times. This chain links TRBV5-1 with TRBJ2-5; D might be TRBD2 (5 bases). This CDR3 spans 15 amino acids. Trimming stripped 4 bases from V and 2 bases from J, with 15 bases between. Per germline, CDR1 SGHRS and CDR2 YFSETQ. CDR3 in amino acids: CASSPTGRGQETQYF. CDR3 nucleotides: TGCGCCAGCAGCCCGACCGGTCGGGGACAAGAGACCCAGTACTTC.

V gene TRBV4-1 combines with J gene TRBJ1-4; the D gene is possibly TRBD1 (5 bases). V gave up 4 bases and J gave up 4 bases, with 13 bases separating them. Germline CDR1 MGHRA, CDR2 YSYEKL. The CDR3 length is 15 residues. CDR3 protein: CASSLGLGVNEKLFF. The CDR3 nucleotides read TGCGCCAGCAGCCTGGGGCTGGGCGTTAATGAAAAACTGTTTTTT.

The V and J genes are TRBV11-2 and TRBJ2-3; a weak D match, TRBD2 (5 bases). The V gene's germline CDR1 is SGHAT and CDR2 FQNNGV. The CDR3 runs to 15 residues. The ends were cut back, 5 bases at V and 1 base at J, with 13 bases in the middle. This CDR3 is CASSPEDGRTDTQYF. The CDR3 nucleotides read TGTGCCAGCAGCCCGGAGGACGGACGCACAGATACGCAGTATTTT.

This chain uses TRBV5-1 with TRBJ2-1; tentative D call: TRBD2 (8 bases). This CDR3 has 16 amino acids. Germline V gene sequence: CDR1 SGHRS, CDR2 YFSETQ. V was cut by 0 bases and J by 4 bases, with 14 bases left in between. DNA of the CDR3: TGCGCCAGCAGCTTGGTAGCGGGGACAGCGTACAATGAGCAGTTCTTC. This encodes CASSLVAGTAYNEQFF.